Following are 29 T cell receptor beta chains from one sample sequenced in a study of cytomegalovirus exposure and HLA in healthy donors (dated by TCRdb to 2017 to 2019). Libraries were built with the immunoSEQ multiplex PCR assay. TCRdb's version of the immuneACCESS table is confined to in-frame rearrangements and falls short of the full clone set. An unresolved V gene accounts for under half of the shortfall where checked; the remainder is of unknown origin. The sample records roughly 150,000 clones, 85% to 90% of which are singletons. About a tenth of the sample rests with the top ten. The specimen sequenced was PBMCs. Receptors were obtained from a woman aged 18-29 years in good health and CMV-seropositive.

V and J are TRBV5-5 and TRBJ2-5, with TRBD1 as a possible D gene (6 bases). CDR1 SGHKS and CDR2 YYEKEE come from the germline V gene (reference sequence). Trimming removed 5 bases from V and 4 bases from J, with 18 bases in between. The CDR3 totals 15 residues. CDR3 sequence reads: CASRTLQGRGETQYF. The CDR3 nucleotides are TGTGCCAGCAGGACCCTACAGGGCAGGGGAGAGACCCAGTACTTC. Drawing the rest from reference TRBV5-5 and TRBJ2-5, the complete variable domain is DAGVTQSPTHLIKTRGQQVTLRCSPISGHKSVSWYQQVLGQGPQFIFQYYEKEERGRGNFPDRFSARQFPNYSSELNVNALLLGDSALYLCASRTLQGRGETQYFGPGTRLLVL.

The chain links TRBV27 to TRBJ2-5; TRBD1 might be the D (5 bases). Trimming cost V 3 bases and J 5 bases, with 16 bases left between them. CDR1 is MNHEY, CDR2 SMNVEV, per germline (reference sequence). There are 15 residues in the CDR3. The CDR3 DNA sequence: TGTGCCAGCAGTTTTTCAGGGTTCCCCGGTGAGACCCAGTACTTC. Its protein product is CASSFSGFPGETQYF.

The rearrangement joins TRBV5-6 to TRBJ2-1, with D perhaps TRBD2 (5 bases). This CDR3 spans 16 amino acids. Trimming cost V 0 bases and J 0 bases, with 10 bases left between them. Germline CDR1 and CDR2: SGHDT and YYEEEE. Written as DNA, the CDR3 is TGTGCCAGCAGCTTGGACACGGGATCCTCCTACAATGAGCAGTTCTTC. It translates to CASSLDTGSSYNEQFF.

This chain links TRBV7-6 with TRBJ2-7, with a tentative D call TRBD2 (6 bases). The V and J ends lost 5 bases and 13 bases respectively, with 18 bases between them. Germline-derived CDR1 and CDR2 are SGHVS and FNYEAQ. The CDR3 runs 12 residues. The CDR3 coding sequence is TGTGCCAGCAGCCCCCGGGGGAATGGAATCTACTTC. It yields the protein CASSPRGNGIYF.

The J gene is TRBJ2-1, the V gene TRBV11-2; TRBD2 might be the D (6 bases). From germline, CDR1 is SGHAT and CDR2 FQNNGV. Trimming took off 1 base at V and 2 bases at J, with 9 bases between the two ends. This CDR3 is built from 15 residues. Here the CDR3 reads CASSLAGDPYNEQFF. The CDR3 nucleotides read TGTGCCAGCAGCTTAGCGGGGGACCCCTACAATGAGCAGTTCTTC. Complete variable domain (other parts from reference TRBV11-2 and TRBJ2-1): EAGVAQSPRYKIIEKRQSVAFWCNPISGHATLYWYQQILGQGPKLLIQFQNNGVVDDSQLPKDRFSAERLKGVDSTLKIQPAKLEDSAVYLCASSLAGDPYNEQFFGPGTRLTVL.

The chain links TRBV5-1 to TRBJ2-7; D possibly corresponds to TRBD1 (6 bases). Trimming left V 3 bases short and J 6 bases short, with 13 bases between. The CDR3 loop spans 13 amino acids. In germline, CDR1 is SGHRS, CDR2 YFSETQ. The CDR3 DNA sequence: TGCGCCAGCAGCTGGCAACCGACAGGCGAGCAGTACTTC. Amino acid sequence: CASSWQPTGEQYF.

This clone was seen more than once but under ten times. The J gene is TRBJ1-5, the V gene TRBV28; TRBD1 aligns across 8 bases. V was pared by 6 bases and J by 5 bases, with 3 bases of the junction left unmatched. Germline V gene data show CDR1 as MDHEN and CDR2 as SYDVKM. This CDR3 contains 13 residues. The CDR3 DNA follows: TGTGCCAGCAGGGGACAGGCATATCAGCCCCAGCATTTT. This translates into CASRGQAYQPQHF.

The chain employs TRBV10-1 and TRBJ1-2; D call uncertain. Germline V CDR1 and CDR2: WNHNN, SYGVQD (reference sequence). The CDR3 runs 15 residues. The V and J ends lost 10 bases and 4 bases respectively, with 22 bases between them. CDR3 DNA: TGCGCCACCTTAGGAACAGCTCTCTATAGCTATGGCTACACCTTC. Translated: CATLGTALYSYGYTF.

The CDR3 bases are TGCGCCAGCAGCCAAGGTGACAGGGGGTACACCGGGGAGCTGTTTTTT. Amino acids: CASSQGDRGYTGELFF. The chain uses TRBV4-1 and TRBJ2-2; 9 bases agree with TRBD1. This CDR3 has 16 residues. Germline trimming cut 1 base from V and 3 bases from J; bases unmatched to any gene: 3. Germline V gene sequence: CDR1 MGHRA, CDR2 YSYEKL.

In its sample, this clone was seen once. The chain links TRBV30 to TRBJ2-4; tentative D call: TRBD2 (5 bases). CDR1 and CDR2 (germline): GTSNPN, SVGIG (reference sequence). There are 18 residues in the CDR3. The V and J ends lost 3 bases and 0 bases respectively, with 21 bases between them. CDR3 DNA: TGTGCCTGGAGGGCAGCCTTGGGAGAGTTACTAGCCAAAAACATTCAGTACTTC. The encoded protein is CAWRAALGELLAKNIQYF.

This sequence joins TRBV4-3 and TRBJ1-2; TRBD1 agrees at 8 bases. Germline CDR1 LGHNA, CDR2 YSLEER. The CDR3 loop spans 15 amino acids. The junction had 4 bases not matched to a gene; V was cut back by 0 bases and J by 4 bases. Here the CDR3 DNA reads TGCGCCAGCAGCCAAGATGGGGGACAGGTCTATGGCTACACCTTC. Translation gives CASSQDGGQVYGYTF.

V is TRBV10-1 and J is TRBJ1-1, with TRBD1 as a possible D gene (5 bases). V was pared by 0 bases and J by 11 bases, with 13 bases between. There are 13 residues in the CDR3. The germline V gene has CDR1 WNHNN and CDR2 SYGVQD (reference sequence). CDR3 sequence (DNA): TGCGCCAGCAGTGAGTCGTGGACCCGGGGGGCTTTCTTT. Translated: CASSESWTRGAFF.

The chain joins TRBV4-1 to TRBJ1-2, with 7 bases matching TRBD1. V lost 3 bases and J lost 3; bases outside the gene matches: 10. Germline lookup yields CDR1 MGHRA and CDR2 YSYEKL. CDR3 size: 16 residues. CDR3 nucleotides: TGCGCCAGCAGCCACGAAGGGTCAGGGGGATACTATGGCTACACCTTC. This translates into CASSHEGSGGYYGYTF.

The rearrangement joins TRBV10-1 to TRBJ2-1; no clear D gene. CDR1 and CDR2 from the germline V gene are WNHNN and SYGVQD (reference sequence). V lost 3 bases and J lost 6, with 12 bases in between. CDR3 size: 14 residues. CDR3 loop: CASSEGGVGNEQFF. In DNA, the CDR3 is TGCGCCAGCAGTGAAGGCGGAGTGGGCAATGAGCAGTTCTTC.

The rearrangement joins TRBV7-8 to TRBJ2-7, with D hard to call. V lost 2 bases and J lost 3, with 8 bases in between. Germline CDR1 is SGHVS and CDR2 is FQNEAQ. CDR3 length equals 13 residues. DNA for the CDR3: TGTGCCAGCAGCTTACTTAGACACTACGAGCAGTACTTC. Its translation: CASSLLRHYEQYF.

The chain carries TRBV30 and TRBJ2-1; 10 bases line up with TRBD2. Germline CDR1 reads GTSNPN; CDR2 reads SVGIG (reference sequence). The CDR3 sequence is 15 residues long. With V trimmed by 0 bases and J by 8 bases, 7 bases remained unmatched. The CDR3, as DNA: TGTGCCTGGAGTGTACCGGGACTAGCGCCCTATGAGCAGTTCTTC. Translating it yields CAWSVPGLAPYEQFF.

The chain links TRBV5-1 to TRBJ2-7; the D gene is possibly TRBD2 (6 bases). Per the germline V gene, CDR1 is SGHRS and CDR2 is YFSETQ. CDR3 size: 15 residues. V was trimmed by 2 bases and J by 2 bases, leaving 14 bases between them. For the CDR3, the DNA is TGCGCCAGCAGCTTTACGGGAGAGGGTACCTACGAGCAGTACTTC. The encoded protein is CASSFTGEGTYEQYF.

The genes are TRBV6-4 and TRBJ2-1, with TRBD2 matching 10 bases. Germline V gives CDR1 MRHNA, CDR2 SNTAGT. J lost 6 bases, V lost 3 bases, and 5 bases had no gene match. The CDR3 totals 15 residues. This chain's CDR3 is CASSELAGAGNEQFF. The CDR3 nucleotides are TGTGCCAGCAGTGAGCTAGCGGGAGCGGGCAATGAGCAGTTCTTC.

CDR3 residues: CASSLGPDRPNTEAFF. The CDR3 nucleotides are TGTGCCAGCAGCTTAGGGCCTGACAGGCCGAACACTGAAGCTTTCTTT. The J gene is TRBJ1-1, the V gene TRBV7-9; perhaps TRBD1 as D (6 bases). Germline CDR1 is SEHNR and CDR2 is FQNEAQ (reference sequence). This CDR3 spans 16 amino acids. Deletions cut 1 base from V and 1 base from J, with 13 bases between.

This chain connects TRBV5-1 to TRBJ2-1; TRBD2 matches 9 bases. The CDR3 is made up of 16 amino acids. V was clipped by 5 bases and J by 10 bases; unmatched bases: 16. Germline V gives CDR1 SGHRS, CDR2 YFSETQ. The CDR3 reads CASSRGTSQVTPEQFF. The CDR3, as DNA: TGCGCCAGCAGTCGGGGGACTAGCCAGGTCACCCCCGAGCAGTTCTTC.

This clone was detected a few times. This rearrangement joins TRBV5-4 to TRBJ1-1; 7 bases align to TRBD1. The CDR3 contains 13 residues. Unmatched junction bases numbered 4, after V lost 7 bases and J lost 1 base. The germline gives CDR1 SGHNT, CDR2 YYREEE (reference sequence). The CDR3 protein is CASRRQGNTEAFF. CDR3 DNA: TGTGCCAGCCGCAGACAGGGGAACACTGAAGCTTTCTTT.

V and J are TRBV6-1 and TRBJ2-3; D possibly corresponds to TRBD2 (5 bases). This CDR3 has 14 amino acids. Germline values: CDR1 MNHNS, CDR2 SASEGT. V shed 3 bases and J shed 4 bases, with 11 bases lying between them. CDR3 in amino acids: CASSELASPDTQYF. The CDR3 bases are TGTGCCAGCAGTGAGTTGGCTAGCCCAGATACGCAGTATTTT.

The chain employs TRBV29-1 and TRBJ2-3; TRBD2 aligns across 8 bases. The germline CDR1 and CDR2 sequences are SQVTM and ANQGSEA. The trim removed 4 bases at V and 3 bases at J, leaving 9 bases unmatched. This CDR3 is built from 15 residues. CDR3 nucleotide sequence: TGCAGCGTTGGGAAAACGGGAGGGAGTACAGATACGCAGTATTTT. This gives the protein CSVGKTGGSTDTQYF.

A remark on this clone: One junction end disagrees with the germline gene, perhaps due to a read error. CDR3 in DNA: TGTTCCAGCAGGGTATCAGCGGGACGCACAGATACGCAGTATTTT. Translation gives CSSRVSAGRTDTQYF. The rearrangement joins TRBV19 to TRBJ2-3, with 7 positions matching TRBD2. CDR3 size: 15 residues. The germline gives CDR1 LNHDA, CDR2 SQIVND (reference sequence). The full variable domain, rest sourced from reference TRBV19 and TRBJ2-3, is DGGITQSPKYLFRKEGQNVTLSCEQNLNHDAMYWYRQDPGQGLRLIYYSQIVNDFQKGDIAEGYSVSREKKESFPLTVTSAQKNPTAFYLCSSRVSAGRTDTQYFGPGTRLTVL.

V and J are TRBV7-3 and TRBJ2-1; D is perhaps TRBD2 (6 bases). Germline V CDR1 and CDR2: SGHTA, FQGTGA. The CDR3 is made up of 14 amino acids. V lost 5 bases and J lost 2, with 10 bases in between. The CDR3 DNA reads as TGTGCCAGCAGCGGGAGGCTTGCCTACAATGAGCAGTTCTTC. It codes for CASSGRLAYNEQFF.

The CDR3 DNA follows: TGTGCCAGCAGCCAAGCAGGACAGTCCTACGAGCAGTACTTC. Its protein is CASSQAGQSYEQYF. The V gene is TRBV4-2, the J gene TRBJ2-7; TRBD1 might be the D (6 bases). The length of the CDR3 is 14 residues. V lost 1 base and J lost 1, with 8 bases in between. Looked up from germline, CDR1 is LGHNA and CDR2 is YNFKEQ.

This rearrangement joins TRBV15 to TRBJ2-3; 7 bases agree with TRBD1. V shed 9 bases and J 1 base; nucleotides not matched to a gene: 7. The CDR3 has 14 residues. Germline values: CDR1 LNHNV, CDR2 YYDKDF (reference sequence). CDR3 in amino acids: CATLGGHGTDTQYF. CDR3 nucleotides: TGTGCCACTCTAGGGGGCCACGGCACAGATACGCAGTATTTT. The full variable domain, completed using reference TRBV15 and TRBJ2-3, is DAMVIQNPRYQVTQFGKPVTLSCSQTLNHNVMYWYQQKSSQAPKLLFHYYDKDFNNEADTPDNFQSRRPNTSFCFLDIRSPGLGDTAMYLCATLGGHGTDTQYFGPGTRLTVL.

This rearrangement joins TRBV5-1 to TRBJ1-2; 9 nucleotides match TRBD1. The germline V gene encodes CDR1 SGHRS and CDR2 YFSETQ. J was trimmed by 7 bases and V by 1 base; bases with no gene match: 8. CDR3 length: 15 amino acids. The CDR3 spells CASSLLTGGDSGYTF. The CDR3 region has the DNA TGCGCCAGCAGCTTGTTAACAGGGGGCGATAGTGGCTACACCTTC.

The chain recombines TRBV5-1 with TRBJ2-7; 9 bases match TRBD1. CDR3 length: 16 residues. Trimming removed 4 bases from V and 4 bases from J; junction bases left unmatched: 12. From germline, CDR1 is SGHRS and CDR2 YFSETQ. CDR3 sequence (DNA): TGCGCCAGCAGCCCGAACGTGGGACAGGGTGATTACGAGCAGTACTTC. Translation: CASSPNVGQGDYEQYF.